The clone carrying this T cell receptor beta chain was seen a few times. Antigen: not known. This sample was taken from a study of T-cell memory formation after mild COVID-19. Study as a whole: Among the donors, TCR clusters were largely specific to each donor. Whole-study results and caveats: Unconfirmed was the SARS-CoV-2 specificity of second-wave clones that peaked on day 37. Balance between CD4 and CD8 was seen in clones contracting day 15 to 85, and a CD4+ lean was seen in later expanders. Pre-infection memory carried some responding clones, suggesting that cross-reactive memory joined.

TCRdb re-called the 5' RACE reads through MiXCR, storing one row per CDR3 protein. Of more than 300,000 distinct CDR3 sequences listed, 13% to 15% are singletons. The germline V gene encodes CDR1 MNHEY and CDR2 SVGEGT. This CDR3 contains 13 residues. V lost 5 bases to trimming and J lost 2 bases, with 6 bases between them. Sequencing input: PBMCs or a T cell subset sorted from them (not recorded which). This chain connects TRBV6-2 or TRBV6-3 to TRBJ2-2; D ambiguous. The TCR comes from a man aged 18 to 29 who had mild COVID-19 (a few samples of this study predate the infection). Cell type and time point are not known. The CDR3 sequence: CASSPINTGELFF. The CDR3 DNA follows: TGTGCCAGCAGTCCTATAAACACCGGGGAGCTGTTTTTT.